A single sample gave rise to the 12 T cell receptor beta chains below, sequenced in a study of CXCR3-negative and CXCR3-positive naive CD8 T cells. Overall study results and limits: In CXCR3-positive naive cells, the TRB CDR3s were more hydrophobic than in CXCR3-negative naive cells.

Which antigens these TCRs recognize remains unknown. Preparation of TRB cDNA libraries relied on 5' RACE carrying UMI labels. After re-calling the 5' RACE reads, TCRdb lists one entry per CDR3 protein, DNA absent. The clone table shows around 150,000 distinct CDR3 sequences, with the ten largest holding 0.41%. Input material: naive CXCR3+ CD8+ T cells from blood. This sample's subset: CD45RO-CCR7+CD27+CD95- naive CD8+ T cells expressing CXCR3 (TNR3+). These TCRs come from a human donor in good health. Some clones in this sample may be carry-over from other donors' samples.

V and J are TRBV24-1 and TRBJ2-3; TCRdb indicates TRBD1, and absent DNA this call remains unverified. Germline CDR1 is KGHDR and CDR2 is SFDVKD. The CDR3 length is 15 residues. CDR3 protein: CATSSTGYTTDTQYF.

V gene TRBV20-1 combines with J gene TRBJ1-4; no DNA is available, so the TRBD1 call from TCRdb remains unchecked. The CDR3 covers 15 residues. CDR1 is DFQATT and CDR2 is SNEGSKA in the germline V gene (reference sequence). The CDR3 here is CSAASDRPTNEKLFF.

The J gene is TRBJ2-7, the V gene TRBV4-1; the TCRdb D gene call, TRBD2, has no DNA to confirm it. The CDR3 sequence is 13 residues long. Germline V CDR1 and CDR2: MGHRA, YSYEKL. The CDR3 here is CASSLPLEDEQYF.

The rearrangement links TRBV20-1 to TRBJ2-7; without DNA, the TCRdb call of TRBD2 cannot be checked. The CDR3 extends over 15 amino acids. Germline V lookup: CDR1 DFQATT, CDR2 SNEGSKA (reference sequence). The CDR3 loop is CSARDIASGTYEQYF.

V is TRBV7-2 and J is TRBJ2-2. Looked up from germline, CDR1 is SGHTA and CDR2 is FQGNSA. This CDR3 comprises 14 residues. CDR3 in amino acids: CASSISSYTGELFF. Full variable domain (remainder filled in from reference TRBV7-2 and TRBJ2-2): GAGVSQSPSNKVTEKGKDVELRCDPISGHTALYWYRQSLGQGLEFLIYFQGNSAPDKSGLPSDRFSAERTGGSVSTLTIQRTQQEDSAVYLCASSISSYTGELFFGEGSRLTVL.

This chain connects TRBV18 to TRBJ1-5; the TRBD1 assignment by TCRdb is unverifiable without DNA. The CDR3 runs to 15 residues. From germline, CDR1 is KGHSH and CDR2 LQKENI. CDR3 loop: CASSPTGMGHQPQHF.

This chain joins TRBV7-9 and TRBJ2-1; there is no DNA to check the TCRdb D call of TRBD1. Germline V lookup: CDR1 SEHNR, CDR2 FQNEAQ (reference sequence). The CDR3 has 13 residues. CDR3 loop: CASSRPLANEQFF. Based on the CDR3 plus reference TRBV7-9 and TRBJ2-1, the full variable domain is DTGVSQNPRHKITKRGQNVTFRCDPISEHNRLYWYRQTLGQGPEFLTYFQNEAQLEKSRLLSDRFSAERPKGSFSTLEIQRTEQGDSAMYLCASSRPLANEQFFGPGTRLTVL.

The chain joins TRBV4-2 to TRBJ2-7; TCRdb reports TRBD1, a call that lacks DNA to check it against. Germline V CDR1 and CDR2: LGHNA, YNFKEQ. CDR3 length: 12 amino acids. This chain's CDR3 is CASRHGGNEQYF.

CDR3 sequence reads: CASSPGGTPYEQYF. The chain joins TRBV5-4 to TRBJ2-7; as DNA is missing, the TRBD1 call by TCRdb cannot be tested. CDR3 length: 14 residues. The germline V gene has CDR1 SGHNT and CDR2 YYREEE (reference sequence). The full variable domain, in which reference TRBV5-4 and TRBJ2-7 provide the parts outside the CDR3, is ETGVTQSPTHLIKTRGQQVTLRCSSQSGHNTVSWYQQALGQGPQFIFQYYREEENGRGNFPPRFSGLQFPNYSSELNVNALELDDSALYLCASSPGGTPYEQYFGPGTRLTVT.

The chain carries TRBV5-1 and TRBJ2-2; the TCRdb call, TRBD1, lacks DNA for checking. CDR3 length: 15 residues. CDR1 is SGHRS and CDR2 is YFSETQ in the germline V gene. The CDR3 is CASSLSTGATGELFF.

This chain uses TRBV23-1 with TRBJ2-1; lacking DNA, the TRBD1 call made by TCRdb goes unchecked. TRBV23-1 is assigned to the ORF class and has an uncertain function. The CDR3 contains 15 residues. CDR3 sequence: CATSSRTGAPNEQFF.

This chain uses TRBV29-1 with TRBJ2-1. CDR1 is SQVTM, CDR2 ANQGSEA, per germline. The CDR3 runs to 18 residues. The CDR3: CSVEGFSGRQDSYNEQFF.